One sample yielded the 2 T cell receptor beta chains listed below, sequenced in a study of early T cells in non-severe SARS-CoV-2 infection. TCRdb independently ran MiXCR on the 5' RACE reads; one entry per CDR3 protein. The sample lists about 110,000 distinct CDR3 sequences, about 12% occurring once. Sequenced: whole blood. The receptors shown here come from an adult who was a healthcare worker with PCR-confirmed SARS-CoV-2 infection or an uninfected control (not recorded which).

The rearrangement links TRBV6-5 to TRBJ2-7; D uncertain. The length of the CDR3 is 12 residues. Trimming removed 5 bases from V and 7 bases from J, with 12 bases in between. Looked up from germline, CDR1 is MNHEY and CDR2 is SVGAGI. The CDR3 here is CASSLGLGEQYF. CDR3 DNA: TGTGCCAGCAGTCTGGGCCTGGGGGAGCAGTACTTC.

The chain recombines TRBV29-1 with TRBJ1-1, with D hard to call. The CDR3 has 12 amino acids. The V gene lost 4 bases and the J gene lost 4 bases, with 10 bases spanning the gap. The germline CDR1 and CDR2 sequences are SQVTM and ANQGSEA. CDR3 sequence (DNA): TGCAGCGTTGTGGAGGGTGGCACTGAAGCTTTCTTT. Protein product: CSVVEGGTEAFF.